This T cell receptor beta chain was sequenced during a study of shared clonotypes between healthy human individuals (dated by TCRdb to about 2020). Study-wide context: A couple of women and a few men aged 18 to 49 years were included in the cohort. For each donor, CD4 naive and CD4 memory were each given three plates, CD8 naive was given two plates, and CD8 memory was given one plate. Libraries were prepared and TCR repertoires were sequenced by different laboratories using diverse techniques, in order to increase sequencing depth and limit assay-specific biases. The study deeply sequenced blood TCR repertoires of five healthy adults to estimate repertoire size and the extent of clonotype sharing between individuals. Between about 0.8 and 8.9 billion PBMCs per donor were obtained by leukapheresis.

Comment on this clone: What this receptor recognizes is not known. The record has no base qualities; no much larger clone is one base away.

From the germline V gene (reference sequence), CDR1 is MNHEY and CDR2 is SMNVEV. Counted from cysteine to phenylalanine, this CDR3 has 13 amino acids. Only the CDR3 region is kept as DNA, spanning 39 bases read in frame from base 1. Cut back by 2 bases and 2 bases, the V and J ends lie 7 bases apart. Points the paper makes about the study in general: Approximately 5% of naive CD4, 3.5% of naive CD8, 2% to 2.5% of memory CD4, and more than 0.35% of memory CD8 clonotypes were shared across several donors. Compared with non-shared clonotypes, clonotypes shared by all four sorted-subset donors had higher generation probabilities. The genetic and exposure-history diversity represented was limited by the small number of donors. Naive subsets generally had larger estimated clonotype richness than memory subsets did. Incomplete sequencing was indicated by rarefaction of sorted-subset datasets, despite the large sequencing depth. Pairwise subsampling indicated that sequencing depth was expected to affect the degree of clonotype sharing among donors. Sampling was limited to blood, and TCR repertoires in tissue likely differ from TCR repertoires in blood.

CD8 naive samples were CD45RO-negative cells positively selected for CCR7, giving a CD45RA+CCR7+ population that excluded TemRA cells. The donors were healthy, HIV-negative adults who had no recently reported acute infections or vaccinations. Every donor was a Caucasian adult residing in Nashville, Tennessee, USA. After blood collection by leukapheresis, PBMCs were isolated using Ficoll-Histopaque density gradient centrifugation and then cryopreserved in the vapor phase of liquid nitrogen. Analytical flow cytometry was used to check the purity and quantity of each magnetically sorted T cell population. Each sorted fraction had its genomic DNA isolated and then quantified by UV absorbance on a Nanodrop 2000c. TCR CDR3 regions were amplified from genomic DNA by multiplex PCR using the deep immunoSEQ assay. For each cell subset, the extracted genomic DNA was distributed evenly across all wells of several immunoSEQ 96-well plates, and each plate served as one replicate. For sorted subsets, about 220 ng of genomic DNA, equivalent to 30,000 or so T cell genomes, went into each replicate PCR. Purified libraries were quantified with a Qubit 3.0 fluorometer, sized on a Bioanalyzer 2100, and re-quantified with the KAPA Library Quantification kit. Each immunoSEQ 96-well plate was sequenced on its own single-read 150-cycle Illumina NextSeq 550 flow cell. As for how the authors treated the data: Because only junctional sequences without quality scores were contained in the immunoSEQ output, filtering matching that applied to full-length reads could not be performed. Sequences were annotated with PyIR, a Python wrapper for IgBLAST v1.9, and V/J genes and CDR3 were assigned using IMGT germline references. Reads were filtered out if the reads had weak V/J assignments (E-value above 1e-6), no CDR3, stop codons, out-of-frame junctions, or ambiguous translated residues. V3J clonotypes were defined as sequences sharing an identical inferred V gene, J gene, and CDR3 amino acid sequence. The percentage overlap between two repertoires was calculated by dividing the number of shared unique clonotypes by the size of the smaller repertoire. Three approaches were used to assess repertoire richness: RTK rarefaction, the Chao1 estimator, and Recon v2.1 estimates of unobserved clonotypes. Generation probabilities were computed with OLGA for all TCRbeta clonotypes obtained by the gDNA method from several donors. The table comes from immuneACCESS by way of TCRdb, which keeps in-frame sequences with V and J called. Part of the clones is missing from these tables; in studies checked, under half for an unresolved V gene and the rest for unknown reasons. The V and J calls and the clone size are those of that table, but D and trimming were determined from the DNA. The sample table shows around 600,000 clones, and 85% to 95% are seen once. In total, the top ten clones hold approximately 0.11% of the sample.

The source material was naive CD8+ T cells sorted from blood. The meaning of the sample's cell subset or site label: CD45RA+CCR7+. Recombination linked TRBV27 to TRBJ2-7, with the identity of the D gene unclear. The clonotype was recovered from a woman under 40 in good health. Here the CDR3 is given as CASSLDITYEQYF. The DNA sequence reads TGTGCCAGCAGTTTAGACATAACCTACGAGCAGTACTTC.